This entry lists 18 T cell receptor beta chains sequenced from one sample in a study of neurological immune-mediated disorders (dated by TCRdb to between 2017 and 2020). Library creation used 5' RACE. Sequencing took place on an Illumina HiSeq 2500. TCRdb applied fastp at Q25 and MiXCR to the public reads, then kept only in-frame beta chains. All rows with the same CDR3 protein become a single entry with the most common DNA and genes. The sample table lists around 40,000 distinct CDR3 sequences, approximately 7.2% of them with a count of one. The ten largest account for about 6% of the sample. Sequencing was performed on CD4+ T cells from blood. The receptor set was obtained from a man in his fifties or sixties in good health.

This clonotype was detected many times. The J gene is TRBJ2-3, the V gene TRBV20-1, with D possibly matching TRBD2 (5 bases). The germline V and J ends were trimmed by 3 bases and 1 base, with 14 bases remaining between them. The CDR3 covers 15 residues. CDR1 and CDR2 from the germline V gene are DFQATT and SNEGSKA (reference sequence). The CDR3: CSASLMGSGTDTQYF. CDR3 nucleotides: TGCAGTGCTAGTTTGATGGGTAGCGGCACAGATACGCAGTATTTT.

The CDR3 protein is CASSLTSGRAREQYF. The CDR3 DNA sequence: TGCGCCAGCAGCCTGACTAGCGGGAGGGCCCGCGAGCAGTACTTC. V and J are TRBV4-3 and TRBJ2-7; TRBD2 matches at 14 bases. CDR1 is LGHNA, CDR2 YSLEER, per germline. Trimming removed 4 bases from V and 6 bases from J; junction bases left unmatched: 5. This CDR3 has 15 amino acids.

This clonotype was observed at least ten times. The chain is built from TRBV7-9 and TRBJ1-5; 8 bases match TRBD1. The CDR3 length is 17 residues. The V gene end was trimmed by 5 bases and the J gene end by 2 bases; junction bases not matched to a gene: 11. Germline V gene data show CDR1 as SEHNR and CDR2 as FQNEAQ (reference sequence). CDR3 in DNA: TGTGCCAGCAGCCGCCCTCAGGGGGCGAGGGGCAATCAGCCCCAGCATTTT. This codes for CASSRPQGARGNQPQHF.

Ten or more counts support this clonotype. The chain links TRBV5-5 to TRBJ2-7, with 7 nucleotides matching TRBD1. The CDR3 spans 14 residues. Unmatched junction bases numbered 2, after V lost 0 bases and J lost 2 bases. Per the germline V gene, CDR1 is SGHKS and CDR2 is YYEKEE (reference sequence). CDR3 loop: CASSLVGTAYEQYF. The CDR3 DNA reads TGTGCCAGCAGCTTGGTTGGGACAGCCTACGAGCAGTACTTC.

The sample holds many counts of this clonotype. V usage is TRBV7-2 and J usage is TRBJ2-3; TRBD2 matches at 11 bases. The trim removed 1 base at V and 0 bases at J, leaving 6 bases unmatched. Germline V gene sequence: CDR1 SGHTA, CDR2 FQGNSA. The CDR3 covers 18 residues. The CDR3 protein is CASSLETSGRPSTDTQYF. The CDR3 DNA reads TGTGCCAGCAGCTTAGAAACTAGCGGGAGACCTAGCACAGATACGCAGTATTTT.

This clonotype came up many times. The J gene is TRBJ2-5, the V gene TRBV12-3 or TRBV12-4; TRBD2 might be the D (5 bases). This CDR3 region has 14 residues. V lost 3 bases, J lost 2 bases, and 10 bases lay in between. The CDR3 protein is CASSLREGQETQYF. DNA for the CDR3: TGTGCCAGCAGTTTGAGGGAAGGGCAAGAGACCCAGTACTTC.

This clonotype came up many times. This chain connects TRBV3-1 to TRBJ1-1, with D perhaps TRBD1 (5 bases). V dropped 2 bases and J dropped 5 bases, with 15 bases sitting between them. The CDR3 is 15 amino acids. Germline V gene sequence: CDR1 LGHDT, CDR2 YNNKEL (reference sequence). The CDR3 DNA sequence: TGTGCCAGCAGCCAACAAGGGGCATTGGGGACTGAAGCTTTCTTT. This sequence encodes CASSQQGALGTEAFF.

This clonotype was seen many times. The chain recombines TRBV6-6 with TRBJ2-5, with 8 bases identical to TRBD2. This CDR3 is built from 17 residues. Losses at the gene ends were 0 bases for V and 0 bases for J; bases not matched to a gene: 6. Looked up from germline, CDR1 is MNHNY and CDR2 is SVGAGI (reference sequence). The CDR3 loop reads CASSYSRTSGYQETQYF. The CDR3 nucleotides are TGTGCCAGCAGTTACTCGCGCACTAGCGGATACCAAGAGACCCAGTACTTC.

This clonotype appeared many times. The gene calls are TRBV6-2 or TRBV6-3 and TRBJ1-1, with 8 bases fitting TRBD1. The J segment lost 3 bases and the V segment lost 6 bases, leaving 6 bases of the junction unmatched. The germline CDR1 and CDR2 sequences are MNHEY and SVGEGT. The CDR3 totals 14 residues. The CDR3 sequence: CASRKQGVDTEAFF. CDR3 nucleotides: TGTGCCAGCAGGAAACAGGGGGTCGACACTGAAGCTTTCTTT.

This clonotype has at least ten counts. The chain has TRBV20-1 and TRBJ2-7; 11 nucleotides align to TRBD2. The germline V gene has CDR1 DFQATT and CDR2 SNEGSKA (reference sequence). This CDR3 region has 14 residues. The V gene end was trimmed by 5 bases and the J gene end by 2 bases; junction bases not matched to a gene: 5. The CDR3 region is CSALGTSGTYEQYF. CDR3 nucleotide sequence: TGCAGTGCTCTCGGGACTAGCGGTACCTACGAGCAGTACTTC.

This clonotype was observed many times. This chain connects TRBV3-1 to TRBJ2-5; D not resolved. The CDR3 covers 17 residues. Germline loops: CDR1 LGHDT, CDR2 YNNKEL (reference sequence). Trimming cost V 3 bases and J 3 bases, with 20 bases left between them. In DNA, the CDR3 is TGTGCCAGCAGCCATTCGAAGCTACGCACGACCGAAGAGACCCAGTACTTC. Translation: CASSHSKLRTTEETQYF.

This clonotype was counted ten times or more. The rearrangement joins TRBV10-3 to TRBJ2-1, with 7 bases identical to TRBD2. The CDR3 contains 16 residues. Germline lookup yields CDR1 ENHRY and CDR2 SYGVKD. The V segment lost 0 bases and the J segment 6 bases; nucleotides outside the gene matches: 8. Written as DNA, the CDR3 is TGTGCCATCAGTGAGTCGAACAGCGGGACCGTCAATGAGCAGTTCTTC. Its protein product is CAISESNSGTVNEQFF.

This clonotype has ten or more counts. The gene calls are TRBV29-1 and TRBJ2-5, with TRBD2 identical over 8 bases. J was trimmed by 4 bases and V by 7 bases; bases with no gene match: 8. Germline lookup yields CDR1 SQVTM and CDR2 ANQGSEA. This CDR3 is built from 13 residues. The CDR3 is CSAFRGGAETQYF. Written as DNA, the CDR3 is TGCAGCGCCTTCCGGGGGGGGGCAGAGACCCAGTACTTC.

This clonotype was counted at least ten times. The CDR3 nucleotides are TGCAGTGCTCCTCAGGGACAGTCCATCTCCTACGAGCAGTACTTC. It codes for CSAPQGQSISYEQYF. The chain recombines TRBV20-1 with TRBJ2-7; 7 positions match TRBD1. The CDR3 consists of 15 residues. The V gene's germline CDR1 is DFQATT and CDR2 SNEGSKA (reference sequence). The ends lost 5 bases at V and 0 bases at J; junction bases unmatched: 10.

This clonotype was found a few times. The rearrangement links TRBV23-1 to TRBJ1-5; 9 nucleotides line up with TRBD1. TRBV23-1 is classed as an ORF, of uncertain function. The CDR3 consists of 15 residues. Trimming cost V 7 bases and J 2 bases; bases outside gene matches: 6. Here the CDR3 DNA reads TGCGCCAGCATTACAGGGGGCGACGGCAATCAGCCCCAGCATTTT. It codes for CASITGGDGNQPQHF.

This clonotype counts as medium-sized (0.01 to 0.1%). The chain uses TRBV20-1 and TRBJ2-1; 14 nucleotides agree with TRBD2. J was trimmed by 8 bases and V by 5 bases; bases with no gene match: 5. The CDR3 is made up of 14 amino acids. Germline V gives CDR1 DFQATT, CDR2 SNEGSKA (reference sequence). CDR3 sequence reads: CSARGLAGAHEQFF. CDR3 nucleotides: TGCAGTGCTCGGGGACTAGCGGGAGCGCATGAGCAGTTCTTC.

This clonotype was recorded many times. V usage is TRBV20-1 and J usage is TRBJ2-4; D may be TRBD1 (5 bases). The V end lost 7 bases, the J end lost 6 bases, and 13 bases lay between the germline ends. This CDR3 comprises 12 residues. Germline V gene sequence: CDR1 DFQATT, CDR2 SNEGSKA (reference sequence). The CDR3 DNA reads as TGCAGTGGTCAGGGAAGGGGAAACATTCAGTACTTC. Residues: CSGQGRGNIQYF.

In its sample, this clonotype was seen many times. CDR3 bases: TGCAGTGCTGAGCGACAGGGGCCCCGCACAGATACGCAGTATTTT. This gives the protein CSAERQGPRTDTQYF. This chain links TRBV20-1 with TRBJ2-3, with TRBD1 identical over 8 bases. This CDR3 is built from 15 residues. The V segment lost 5 bases and the J segment 1 base; nucleotides outside the gene matches: 8. Per germline, CDR1 DFQATT and CDR2 SNEGSKA (reference sequence).